The 10 T cell receptor beta chains below all came from one sample that was sequenced in a study of blood T cell repertoires in COVID-19. TCRdb's copy holds only in-frame clones and misses some; the assay was immunoSEQ multiplex PCR. The profile covers around 160,000 clones, with over 75% appearing a single time and roughly 9.6% taken by the ten largest. Input material: peripheral blood. These receptors came from a man in his sixties with active or convalescent COVID-19.

The chain uses TRBV6-6 and TRBJ2-5; D perhaps matches TRBD2 (5 bases). Trimming took 6 bases from V and 5 from J, leaving 16 bases between them. The CDR3 covers 14 residues. In germline, CDR1 is MNHNY, CDR2 SVGAGI (reference sequence). This CDR3 reads CASSSLDPSETQYF. CDR3 DNA: TGTGCCAGCAGCAGTCTAGATCCTAGCGAGACCCAGTACTTC.

This chain connects TRBV12-3 or TRBV12-4 to TRBJ1-3, with no clear D. This CDR3 region has 12 residues. Trimming stripped 8 bases from V and 0 bases from J, with 5 bases between. The CDR3 sequence: CASGSSGNTIYF. The CDR3 bases are TGTGCCAGCGGCAGCTCTGGAAACACCATATATTTT.

V gene TRBV18 combines with J gene TRBJ2-2; the D gene is possibly TRBD2 (6 bases). Germline V lookup: CDR1 KGHSH, CDR2 LQKENI. V lost 6 bases, J lost 1 base, and 15 bases lay in between. The CDR3 is 16 amino acids. The CDR3 here is CASSPLLAMNTGELFF. The CDR3, as DNA: TGTGCCAGCTCTCCCCTGCTAGCGATGAACACCGGGGAGCTGTTTTTT.

This chain links TRBV5-1 with TRBJ1-6; tentative D call: TRBD1 (6 bases). Germline V gene lookup returns CDR1 SGHRS and CDR2 YFSETQ. The CDR3 contains 14 residues. The V gene lost 1 base and the J gene lost 11 bases, with 13 bases spanning the gap. CDR3 nucleotide sequence: TGCGCCAGCAGCTTGTTGGGGGCAGAGGCACCCCTCCACTTT. It translates to CASSLLGAEAPLHF.

The chain employs TRBV19 and TRBJ2-7; 10 bases are shared with TRBD2. The length of the CDR3 is 16 residues. The J segment lost 2 bases and the V segment lost 3 bases, leaving 7 bases of the junction unmatched. Germline CDR1 is LNHDA and CDR2 is SQIVND (reference sequence). CDR3 amino acids: CASSIRTSGNTYEQYF. The CDR3 DNA reads TGTGCCAGTAGTATTCGCACTAGCGGGAACACCTACGAGCAGTACTTC. The entire variable domain, with the rest obtained from reference TRBV19 and TRBJ2-7, is as follows: DGGITQSPKYLFRKEGQNVTLSCEQNLNHDAMYWYRQDPGQGLRLIYYSQIVNDFQKGDIAEGYSVSREKKESFPLTVTSAQKNPTAFYLCASSIRTSGNTYEQYFGPGTRLTVT.

The chain has TRBV2 and TRBJ1-1; 8 positions match TRBD1. The CDR3 runs to 14 residues. Germline loops: CDR1 SNHLY, CDR2 FYNNEI. V dropped 6 bases and J dropped 1; count of bases not matched to a gene: 4. CDR3 in DNA: TGTGCCAGCAGAGGACAGGGAGGGAACACTGAAGCTTTCTTT. It is translated as CASRGQGGNTEAFF.

The rearrangement uses TRBV12-3 or TRBV12-4 and TRBJ1-6; tentative D call: TRBD1 (6 bases). V was trimmed by 6 bases and J by 7 bases, leaving 10 bases between them. The CDR3 consists of 13 residues. The CDR3 protein is CASSRDINSPLHF. In nucleotides, the CDR3 is TGTGCCAGCAGCCGGGACATAAATTCACCCCTCCACTTT.

The gene calls are TRBV5-1 and TRBJ2-3; 8 nucleotides agree with TRBD2. The CDR3 consists of 16 residues. The V gene end was trimmed by 4 bases and the J gene end by 6 bases; junction bases not matched to a gene: 13. From germline, CDR1 is SGHRS and CDR2 YFSETQ. The CDR3: CASSQREGFSGDTQYF. The CDR3 DNA reads as TGCGCCAGCAGCCAACGGGAGGGCTTCAGTGGGGATACGCAGTATTTT.

The chain recombines TRBV5-1 with TRBJ2-5; D unclear. V was shortened by 3 bases and J by 2 bases, with 2 bases between the two germline ends. The CDR3 runs 11 residues. The V gene's germline CDR1 is SGHRS and CDR2 YFSETQ. The CDR3 sequence is CASSSQETQYF. The CDR3, as DNA: TGCGCCAGCAGCTCGCAAGAGACCCAGTACTTC. Full variable domain (rest looked up from reference TRBV5-1 and TRBJ2-5): KAGVTQTPRYLIKTRGQQVTLSCSPISGHRSVSWYQQTPGQGLQFLFEYFSETQRNKGNFPGRFSGRQFSNSRSEMNVSTLELGDSALYLCASSSQETQYFGPGTRLLVL.

The V call is TRBV11-1, the J call TRBJ2-7; 10 bases are a match to TRBD1. V lost 2 bases to trimming and J lost 6 bases; unmatched junction nucleotides: 10. The CDR3 covers 16 residues. The germline V gene encodes CDR1 SGHAT and CDR2 FQDESV (reference sequence). CDR3 nucleotides: TGTGCCAGCAGCTTATTGAACCGGGACAGGGGTGGCGAGCAGTACTTC. It yields the protein CASSLLNRDRGGEQYF.